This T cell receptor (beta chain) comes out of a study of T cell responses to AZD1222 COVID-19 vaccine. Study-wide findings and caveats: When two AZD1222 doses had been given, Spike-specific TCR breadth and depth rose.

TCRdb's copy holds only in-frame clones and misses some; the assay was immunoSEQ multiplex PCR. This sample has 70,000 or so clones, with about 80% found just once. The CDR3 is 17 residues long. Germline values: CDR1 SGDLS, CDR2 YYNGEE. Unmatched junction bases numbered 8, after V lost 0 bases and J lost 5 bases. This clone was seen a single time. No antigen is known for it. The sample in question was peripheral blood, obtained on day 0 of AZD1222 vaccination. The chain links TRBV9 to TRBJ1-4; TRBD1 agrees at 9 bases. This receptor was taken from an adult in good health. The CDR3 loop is CASSVGTTGGLNEKLFF. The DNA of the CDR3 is TGTGCCAGCAGCGTAGGGACTACAGGGGGCTTGAATGAAAAACTGTTTTTT.